This T cell receptor (beta chain) derives from a study of metastatic and nonmetastatic thyroid tumors. Study-level points and caveats: Within blood and tumor, benign nodules reportedly had significantly lower TCR beta diversity than malignant thyroid tumors did.

The entire patient cohort was treatment-naive prior to thyroid surgery. With MiXCR, TCRdb reprocessed the PCR reads. Of 20,000 to 25,000 clones in the sample, 22% were seen once. Remarks on this clone: The antigen is undetermined.

Sequenced input: blood. The sequence was collected from a female donor with papillary thyroid cancer or a benign thyroid nodule (not recorded which). Some clones in this sample may be carry-over from other donors' samples.

The CDR3: CVSSAQGTYGYTF. The DNA of the CDR3 is TGTGTCAGTAGTGCACAGGGTACCTATGGCTACACCTTC. The chain has TRBV2 and TRBJ1-2, with TRBD1 as a possible D gene (6 bases). This CDR3 is 13 amino acids long. CDR1 and CDR2 from the germline V gene are SNHLY and FYNNEI.